This passage covers 9 T cell receptor beta chains from one sample sequenced in a study of shared clonotypes between healthy human individuals. The method was immunoSEQ multiplex PCR; TCRdb's version includes in-frame clones alone and lacks a portion of them. The repertoire holds hundreds of thousands of clones, with around 77% as singletons. Source material: PBMCs. The receptors were gathered from a woman aged 40 to 50 in good health. Some clones in this sample may be carry-over from other donors' samples.

The J gene is TRBJ2-7, the V gene TRBV7-3; tentative D call: TRBD2 (6 bases). The CDR3 has 15 residues. Between the trimmed V and J ends, which lost 3 bases and 5 bases, there was a span of 17 bases. Germline V lookup: CDR1 SGHTA, CDR2 FQGTGA. CDR3: CASSFSGHPRNEQYF. The CDR3 nucleotides are TGTGCCAGCAGCTTTAGCGGCCACCCCAGGAACGAGCAGTACTTC.

This clone was picked up one time. This rearrangement joins TRBV10-3 to TRBJ1-5; 7 bases are shared with TRBD1. Germline V CDR1 and CDR2: ENHRY, SYGVKD. V gave up 6 bases and J gave up 7 bases; unmatched junction bases: 6. The CDR3 covers 13 residues. The CDR3 here is CAISITGEQPQHF. As DNA, the CDR3 is TGTGCCATCAGCATCACAGGGGAGCAGCCCCAGCATTTT.

The rearrangement joins TRBV14 to TRBJ2-7; 10 nucleotides match TRBD1. Unmatched junction bases numbered 11, after V lost 10 bases and J lost 5 bases. Germline CDR1 SGHDN, CDR2 FVKESK. This CDR3 is built from 14 residues. CDR3 protein: CATHPRDRGNEQYF. CDR3 DNA sequence: TGTGCCACTCACCCACGGGACAGGGGTAACGAGCAGTACTTC.

This chain links TRBV5-1 with TRBJ2-6; D is undetermined. CDR3 length: 13 amino acids. Looked up from germline, CDR1 is SGHRS and CDR2 is YFSETQ. V was cut by 2 bases and J by 3 bases, with 3 bases left in between. The CDR3 loop reads CASSFLGANVLTF. CDR3 in DNA: TGCGCCAGCAGCTTCCTTGGGGCCAACGTCCTGACTTTC.

This chain uses TRBV4-1 with TRBJ2-1; 8 positions agree with TRBD2. Germline-derived CDR1 and CDR2 are MGHRA and YSYEKL. The CDR3 totals 15 residues. Trimming at V came to 3 bases and at J to 7 bases, leaving 8 bases not matched to a gene. The CDR3 reads CASSQTSARANEQFF. Here the CDR3 DNA reads TGCGCCAGCAGCCAGACTAGCGCCAGGGCGAATGAGCAGTTCTTC.

On this clone: A read error is possible here, since a much larger clone lies one base away. The gene calls are TRBV30 and TRBJ2-2, with 9 bases aligning to TRBD2. This CDR3 has 14 amino acids. Germline V gene sequence: CDR1 GTSNPN, CDR2 SVGIG (reference sequence). CDR3 in DNA: TGTGTCTGGAGTGCAGAGACTAGCGGTGGGGAGCTGTTTTTT. Protein sequence: CVWSAETSGGELFF. Full variable domain (rest looked up from reference TRBV30 and TRBJ2-2): SQTIHQWPATLVQPVGSPLSLECTVEGTSNPNLYWYRQAAGRGLQLLFYSVGIGQISSEVPQNLSASRPQDRQFILSSKKLLLSDSGFYLCVWSAETSGGELFFGEGSRLTVL.

This chain links TRBV6-6 with TRBJ2-3; D not resolved. This CDR3 is built from 14 residues. Germline V lookup: CDR1 MNHNY, CDR2 SVGAGI (reference sequence). V dropped 2 bases and J dropped 4 bases, with 10 bases sitting between them. CDR3 residues: CASSYEGWADTQYF. DNA of the CDR3: TGTGCCAGCAGTTACGAAGGTTGGGCAGATACGCAGTATTTT.

The chain employs TRBV5-1 and TRBJ1-1; maybe TRBD1 (5 bases). V lost 0 bases and J 1 base, leaving 10 bases between the germline ends. The germline V gene has CDR1 SGHRS and CDR2 YFSETQ. The CDR3 extends over 15 amino acids. CDR3 sequence (DNA): TGCGCCAGCAGCTTGGAGGGACTGACGAACACTGAAGCTTTCTTT. Protein product: CASSLEGLTNTEAFF.

Regarding this clone: Other nucleotide sequences in the sample specify the same CDR3. The chain uses TRBV2 and TRBJ1-1; TRBD1 agrees at 7 bases. There are 14 residues in the CDR3. Germline V gene lookup returns CDR1 SNHLY and CDR2 FYNNEI. Trimming cost V 3 bases and J 2 bases; bases outside gene matches: 3. The CDR3 reads CASSEGQLNTEAFF. CDR3 nucleotide sequence: TGTGCCAGCAGTGAGGGACAGCTTAACACTGAAGCTTTCTTT.